What follows are 17 T cell receptor beta chains derived from one specimen sequenced in a study of T cell clonality in common variable immunodeficiency. Points from the study as a whole: In common variable immunodeficiency, TCR beta chains reportedly carried fewer deletions and N-nucleotide insertions.

Which antigens these TCRs recognize remains unknown. The protocol was immunoSEQ multiplex PCR, while the TCRdb copy is restricted to in-frame clones and leaves out a portion. The sample spans several thousand clones; the ten largest clones claim 3% to 4%. What was sequenced was peripheral blood mononuclear cells. These receptors were taken from a human donor with common variable immunodeficiency.

For this clone: The CDR3 end falls 3 residues outside the read, so it is completed with the germline J gene. This chain uses TRBV7-9 with TRBJ2-2; 8 bases are a match to TRBD2. With V trimmed by 7 bases and J by 5 bases, 6 bases remained unmatched. This CDR3 is built from 14 residues. CDR1 is SEHNR and CDR2 is FQNEAQ in the germline V gene (reference sequence). The CDR3 protein is CASTPGGKTGELFF. The CDR3 DNA, read in part, is TGTGCCAGCACCCCGGGGGGGAAAACCGGGGAG.

As to this clone: The read ends 3 residues before the CDR3 terminus; that terminus is restored from the germline J gene. This chain links TRBV18 with TRBJ1-6; the match to TRBD1 covers 9 bases. The germline V gene encodes CDR1 KGHSH and CDR2 LQKENI. The CDR3 covers 15 residues. J gave up 6 bases and V 6 bases, and 6 bases lay outside the gene matches. The part of the CDR3 DNA that was read is TGTGCCAGCTCGGAGACAGGGGGAAGTAATTCACCC. Translation gives CASSETGGSNSP. The CDR3, in full, reads CASSETGGSNSPLHF.

This clone registers medium-sized by frequency. Read sequence stops 3 residues before the CDR3 end, and the germline J gene provides the missing end. V is TRBV23-1 and J is TRBJ2-5; D is uncertain. TRBV23-1 is an ORF, with its function uncertain. Trimming stripped 7 bases from V and 2 bases from J, with 14 bases between. The CDR3 runs 14 residues. The DNA read from the CDR3 is TGCGCCAGCACACCCCCCCGCAGACAAGAGACC. Translating gives CASTPPRRQET. The CDR3, in full, reads CASTPPRRQETQYF.

Comments on this clone: Coverage ceases 3 residues before the CDR3 finishes, and the germline J gene fills in the end. The chain recombines TRBV6-1 with TRBJ2-5; 7 bases map to TRBD1. Trimming cost V 4 bases and J 1 base; bases outside gene matches: 3. This CDR3 comprises 14 residues. Germline assignment: CDR1 MNHNS and CDR2 SASEGT. The CDR3 bases that were read are TGTGCCAGCAGTGGGGACAGCCGCCAAGAGACC. Translating gives CASSGDSRQET. The whole CDR3 is CASSGDSRQETQYF.

About this clone: The CDR3 goes on 3 residues after the read ends, and that part is filled in from the germline J gene. J is TRBJ2-7 and V is TRBV7-9; D may be TRBD1 (7 bases). The CDR3 sequence is 12 residues long. Germline CDR1 SEHNR, CDR2 FQNEAQ (reference sequence). Between the trimmed V and J ends, which lost 6 bases and 5 bases, there was a span of 11 bases. CDR3 protein: CASSRGTDEQYF. Incomplete CDR3 DNA: TGTGCCAGCAGTCGCGGGACAGACGAG.

Details on this clone: The sequence runs out 3 residues before the end of the CDR3; the remainder is reconstructed from the germline J gene. The chain combines TRBV7-6 with TRBJ2-5; D not resolved. Trimming pared 4 bases from V and 5 bases from J, leaving 8 bases between. The germline gives CDR1 SGHVS, CDR2 FNYEAQ. This CDR3 comprises 12 residues. The CDR3: CASSSPGETQYF. The sequenced part of the CDR3 DNA is TGTGCCAGCAGCTCCCCCGGTGAGACC.

To note about this clone: Read sequence stops 3 residues before the CDR3 end, and the germline J gene provides the missing end. The chain carries TRBV7-2 and TRBJ1-2; D gene unclear. Germline CDR1 is SGHTA and CDR2 is FQGNSA. V lost 2 bases and J 2 bases, leaving 6 bases between the germline ends. This CDR3 has 13 amino acids. The CDR3 spells CASSLLRNYGYTF. Partial CDR3 DNA: TGTGCCAGCAGCTTATTACGGAACTATGGC.

A word on this clone: The CDR3 is cut off 3 residues early in the read; its end comes from the germline J gene. The J gene is TRBJ1-1, the V gene TRBV5-6; D is ambiguous. Trimming took off 0 bases at V and 3 bases at J, with 9 bases between the two ends. CDR1 and CDR2 (germline): SGHDT, YYEEEE. The CDR3 spans 14 residues. CDR3 region: CASSLGNSYTEAFF. The sequenced part of the CDR3 DNA is TGTGCCAGCAGCTTGGGCAACAGCTACACTGAA.

Points on this clone: The read ends 3 residues before the CDR3 terminus; that terminus is restored from the germline J gene. The V and J genes are TRBV7-8 and TRBJ2-7, with 7 bases identical to TRBD1. CDR1 is SGHVS, CDR2 FQNEAQ, per germline. The J segment lost 0 bases and the V segment lost 2 bases, leaving 7 bases of the junction unmatched. The CDR3 loop spans 16 amino acids. The CDR3 loop reads CASSLIGTVISYEQYF. The covered CDR3 bases are TGTGCCAGCAGCTTAATCGGGACAGTGATCTCCTACGAG.

Comment on this clone: The missing CDR3 end, 3 residues past where the read stops, is filled in from the germline J gene. This chain joins TRBV20-1 and TRBJ1-1, with no clear D. Deletions cut 0 bases from V and 4 bases from J, with 15 bases between. The CDR3 covers 15 residues. Germline V gene sequence: CDR1 DFQATT, CDR2 SNEGSKA (reference sequence). The CDR3 reads CSARDSTGVGTEAFF. The sequenced CDR3 bases are TGCAGTGCTAGAGATTCAACCGGGGTGGGCACTGAA.

Partial CDR3 DNA: TGTGCCAGTACTGATCAGGGCCTTGCCGAG. Translation gives CASTDQGLAE. The entire CDR3 reads CASTDQGLAEQYF. The V call is TRBV19, the J call TRBJ2-7, with TRBD1 as a possible D gene (5 bases). The read ends 3 residues shy of where the CDR3 ends; the end is completed using the germline J gene. Trimming shortened V by 7 bases and J by 6 bases, and 16 bases separated the two germline ends. The germline CDR1 and CDR2 sequences are LNHDA and SQIVND (reference sequence). CDR3 length: 13 residues. Supplemented by reference TRBV19 and TRBJ2-7, the full variable domain reads DGGITQSPKYLFRKEGQNVTLSCEQNLNHDAMYWYRQDPGQGLRLIYYSQIVNDFQKGDIAEGYSVSREKKESFPLTVTSAQKNPTAFYLCASTDQGLAEQYFGPGTRLTVT.

Of note for this clone: The read ends 3 residues before the CDR3 terminus; that terminus is restored from the germline J gene. The chain is built from TRBV7-9 and TRBJ1-1; D gene ambiguous. Germline CDR1 and CDR2: SEHNR and FQNEAQ (reference sequence). The CDR3 spans 12 residues. The V gene lost 3 bases and the J gene lost 2 bases, with 4 bases spanning the gap. CDR3 sequence reads: CASSFSNTEAFF. The CDR3 DNA, read in part, is TGTGCCAGCAGCTTCTCTAACACTGAA.

Its frequency marks this clone as medium-sized (0.01 to 0.1%). The CDR3 end is not reached by the read, which stops 3 residues before it; the germline J gene fills it in. The genes are TRBV7-9 and TRBJ2-3; D may be TRBD2 (5 bases). The germline V gene has CDR1 SEHNR and CDR2 FQNEAQ (reference sequence). This CDR3 comprises 14 residues. V was clipped by 6 bases and J by 4 bases, with 14 bases between them. CDR3 sequence: CASRSGLAADTQYF. CDR3 bases read: TGTGCCAGCAGATCTGGGCTAGCCGCAGATACG.

About this clone itself: The read terminates 3 residues ahead of where the CDR3 ends, so the germline J gene completes it. This chain joins TRBV5-1 and TRBJ2-3; 16 bases match TRBD2. After removal of 3 bases from V and 0 bases from J, the junction contained 4 bases not matched to a gene. This CDR3 is built from 18 residues. CDR1 and CDR2 (germline): SGHRS, YFSETQ. The part of the CDR3 DNA that was read is TGCGCCAGCAGCTCGGGACTAGCGGGGGGGACTAGCACAGATACG. Translation: CASSSGLAGGTSTDT. The full-length CDR3 reads as CASSSGLAGGTSTDTQYF.

As for this clone: The read is 3 residues too short to cover the CDR3 end, so that end is filled in from the germline J gene. This sequence joins TRBV7-9 and TRBJ2-3; 7 bases map to TRBD2. This CDR3 region has 15 residues. The V gene's germline CDR1 is SEHNR and CDR2 FQNEAQ (reference sequence). V was clipped by 4 bases and J by 0 bases; unmatched bases: 4. CDR3 DNA (partial): TGTGCCAGCAGCTCCTGGACTAGGAGCACAGATACG. As protein: CASSSWTRSTDT. The whole CDR3 reads CASSSWTRSTDTQYF.

For this clone: The read ends 3 residues before the CDR3 terminus; that terminus is restored from the germline J gene. The chain has TRBV19 and TRBJ2-3, with TRBD2 matching 9 bases. The CDR3 extends over 16 amino acids. CDR1 LNHDA and CDR2 SQIVND come from the germline V gene (reference sequence). Trimming cost V 1 base and J 4 bases; bases outside gene matches: 6. The CDR3 loop is CASSIARRGGPDTQYF. The sequenced part of the CDR3 DNA is TGTGCCAGTAGTATAGCGAGGCGGGGGGGCCCAGATACG.

As concerns this clone: At one end the junction does not follow the germline gene, possibly because of a read error. The missing CDR3 end, 3 residues past where the read stops, is filled in from the germline J gene. This chain uses TRBV7-7 with TRBJ2-1; perhaps TRBD2 as D (6 bases). Germline CDR1 reads SSHAT; CDR2 reads FNYEAQ (reference sequence). The CDR3 is 15 residues long. CDR3 amino acids: CASSLLVTRSNEQFF. The DNA read from the CDR3 is TGTGCTAGCAGCTTACTGGTGACTAGATCCAATGAG.